This T cell receptor beta chain was profiled in a study of T cell repertoires in cytomegalovirus infection. For the study at large: HLA-B-restricted CMV epitopes that are well studied were used alongside recently identified HLA-C-restricted ones. Public TCR beta signatures provided an indication of both CMV infection and a matching HLA type.

In TCRdb, the reads were re-called with MiXCR into one record per CDR3 protein. The repertoire has about 770,000 distinct CDR3 sequences, about 28% of them found once; the top ten carry roughly 14%. In this sample, this clonotype turned up a few times. No antigen is known for it. Germline assignment: CDR1 MNHEY and CDR2 SVGAGI. With 0 bases removed from V and 10 bases from J, the gap between germline ends came to 16 bases. The CDR3 has 16 residues. Study-level findings and limits: HLA-C-restricted CMV clonotypes gave the most frequent clonotype in two of eight donors.

The receptor comes from a human donor in good health (CMV status not recorded). Some clones in this sample may be carry-over from other donors' samples. The material was cultured CD8+ T cells from PBMCs, obtained from culture after CMV antigen stimulation. The gene calls are TRBV6-5 and TRBJ1-6; a possible D gene is TRBD1 (5 bases). The CDR3 region has the DNA TGTGCCAGCAGTTACTCGAATCAGGGTTTGGGATCACCCCTCCACTTT. It codes for CASSYSNQGLGSPLHF.